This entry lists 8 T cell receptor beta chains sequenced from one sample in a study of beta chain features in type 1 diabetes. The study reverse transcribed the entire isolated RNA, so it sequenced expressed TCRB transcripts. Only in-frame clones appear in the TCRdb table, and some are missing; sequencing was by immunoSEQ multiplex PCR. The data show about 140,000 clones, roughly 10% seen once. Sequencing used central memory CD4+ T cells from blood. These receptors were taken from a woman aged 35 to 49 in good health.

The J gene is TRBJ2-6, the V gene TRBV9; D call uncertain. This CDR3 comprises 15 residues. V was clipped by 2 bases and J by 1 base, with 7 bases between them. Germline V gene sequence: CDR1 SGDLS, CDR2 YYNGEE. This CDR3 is CASSVRSSGANVLTF. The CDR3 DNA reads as TGTGCCAGCAGCGTCAGGTCGTCTGGGGCCAACGTCCTGACTTTC.

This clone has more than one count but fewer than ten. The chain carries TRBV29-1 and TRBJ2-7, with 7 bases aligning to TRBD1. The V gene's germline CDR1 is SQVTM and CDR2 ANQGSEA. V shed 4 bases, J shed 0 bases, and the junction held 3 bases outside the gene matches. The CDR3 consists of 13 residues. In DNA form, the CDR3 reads TGCAGCGTTGCGACAGGGACCTCCTACGAGCAGTACTTC. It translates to CSVATGTSYEQYF.

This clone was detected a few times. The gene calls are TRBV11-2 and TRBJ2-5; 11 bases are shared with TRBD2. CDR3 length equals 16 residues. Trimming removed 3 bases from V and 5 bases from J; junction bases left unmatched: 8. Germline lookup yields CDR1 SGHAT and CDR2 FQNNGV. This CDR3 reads CASSFLIAGGHETQYF. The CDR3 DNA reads TGTGCCAGCAGCTTCCTGATAGCGGGGGGGCATGAGACCCAGTACTTC.

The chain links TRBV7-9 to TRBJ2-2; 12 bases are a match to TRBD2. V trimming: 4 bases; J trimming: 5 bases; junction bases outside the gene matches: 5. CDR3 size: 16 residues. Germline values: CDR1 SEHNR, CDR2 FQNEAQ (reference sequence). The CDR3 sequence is CASSSWTSGATGELFF. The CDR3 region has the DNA TGTGCCAGCAGCTCCTGGACTAGCGGGGCTACCGGGGAGCTGTTTTTT.

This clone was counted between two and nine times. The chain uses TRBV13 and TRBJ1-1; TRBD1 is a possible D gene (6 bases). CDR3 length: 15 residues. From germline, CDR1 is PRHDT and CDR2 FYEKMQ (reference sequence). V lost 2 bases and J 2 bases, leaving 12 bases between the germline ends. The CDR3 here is CASSLRGLGNTEAFF. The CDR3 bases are TGTGCCAGCAGCTTAAGGGGGTTAGGCAACACTGAAGCTTTCTTT.

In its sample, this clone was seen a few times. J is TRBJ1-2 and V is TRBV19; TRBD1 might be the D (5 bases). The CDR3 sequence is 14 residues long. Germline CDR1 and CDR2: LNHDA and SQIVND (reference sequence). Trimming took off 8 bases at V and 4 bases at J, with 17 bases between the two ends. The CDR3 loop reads CASRQGRDFYGYTF. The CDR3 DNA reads TGTGCCAGTCGTCAGGGCAGGGACTTCTATGGCTACACCTTC.

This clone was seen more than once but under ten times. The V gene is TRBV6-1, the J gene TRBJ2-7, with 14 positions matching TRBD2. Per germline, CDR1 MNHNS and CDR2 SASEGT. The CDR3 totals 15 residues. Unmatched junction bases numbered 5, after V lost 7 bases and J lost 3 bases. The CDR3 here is CASTIGTSGGYEQYF. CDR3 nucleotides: TGTGCCAGCACGATCGGGACTAGCGGGGGCTACGAGCAGTACTTC.

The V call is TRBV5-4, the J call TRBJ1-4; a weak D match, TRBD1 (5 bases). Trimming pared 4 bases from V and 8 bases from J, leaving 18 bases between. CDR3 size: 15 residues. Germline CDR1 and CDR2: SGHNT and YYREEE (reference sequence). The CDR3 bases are TGTGCCAGCAGCCCAAGATGGGGGGAAGGAGAAAAACTGTTTTTT. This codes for CASSPRWGEGEKLFF.